This T cell receptor (beta chain) was sequenced during a study of blood T cells in healthy people across ages. General study findings and limits: Roughly linear declines in TCR beta diversity per million T cells occurred with age.

Comment on this clonotype: Its matching antigen is unknown.

The CDR3 consists of 13 residues. Primed by a sample-barcoded 5' primer and a J-beta primer mix, a second PCR proceeded for about 7 to 11 cycles. Each CDR3 protein gets one entry after TCRdb re-called the 5' RACE reads with MiXCR. Among about 1,600,000 distinct CDR3 sequences, 35% to 45% were seen once, and the ten largest hold 6.5% to 10%. Source material: blood. The V gene is TRBV12-3 or TRBV12-4, the J gene TRBJ2-4, with TRBD2 as a possible D gene (5 bases). The DNA matches TRBJ2-7 better at its end, which makes the J call doubtful. This clonotype originated in a woman between 18 and 30 years old in good health. The CDR3 coding sequence is TGTGCCAGCAGTGTAAACGGGAACTACGAGCAGTACTTC. This gives the protein CASSVNGNYEQYF.